This TCR beta chain is from a study of response to subunit inactivated influenza vaccine. One entry per CDR3 protein, called by TCRdb with MiXCR from the RT-PCR reads. This sample has 550,000 to 800,000 distinct CDR3 sequences, with about a sixth found just once. The table lists this clonotype with a few counts. The germline V and J ends were trimmed by 2 bases and 1 base, with 11 bases remaining between them. Looked up from germline, CDR1 is MNHEY and CDR2 is SVGAGI. The CDR3 consists of 15 residues. The sequence derives from a man aged 50 or older who received an inactivated influenza vaccine. The specimen was PBMCs from blood, collected approximately 13 days after vaccination. J is TRBJ2-5 and V is TRBV6-5, with D possibly TRBD1 on 5 matching bases. CDR3 loop: CASSYNRQFQETQYF. CDR3 DNA: TGTGCCAGCAGTTACAACAGGCAGTTCCAAGAGACCCAGTACTTC.